The present T cell receptor beta chain was sequenced within a study of cytomegalovirus exposure and HLA in healthy donors (dated by TCRdb to about 2017). Some background on the complete study: An earlier analysis of approximately 590 of the donors reported approximately 300 Gb of sequence data and 100 million to 130 million unique TCR beta sequences from 190 million or so T cells. A later genetic analysis took genome-wide SNP genotypes for about 65% of the 666 donors and used that subset as a discovery cohort. The number of typed donors differed by locus: about 620-640 for A, B, C, DRB1 and DQB1; some 500 for DQA1; over 600 for DPA1; and 400 to 480 for DPB1. An early release covering around 630 HLA-typed donors comprised roughly 300 gigabases of sequencing data and around 80 million unique TCR sequences. The study profiled the T cell repertoires of around 700 subjects by immunosequencing and related them to cytomegalovirus serostatus. An earlier analysis of around 640 of the donors used high-throughput TCR beta sequencing to judge whether each TCR beta V gene segment behaved as functional or pseudogenic. The study aimed to test whether cataloging public T cell receptors could reveal signatures of past pathogen exposure. High-throughput TCR immunosequencing, statistical association of individual TCRs with disease status, and machine learning were combined to predict cytomegalovirus infection status. Donor age, sex, ethnicity and CMV serostatus were compiled alongside the repertoire data. A separate validation cohort of roughly 120 different subjects was used in addition to the approximately 700-subject first cohort. About five DR-DQ haplotypes were handled as single units for association and clustering because linkage in the cohort was strong. Every repertoire in the discovery cohort had been generated on one and the same sequencing platform. In the later analysis, no new phenotypic data were used to find candidate immune exposures; instead, reliance was placed on TCR beta sequences and their occurrence across donors. Among about 400 genotyped donors of the cohort, an average of about 240,000 unique TCR beta nucleotide sequences was sequenced per donor, of which 15% to 20% were non-productive. HLA typing covered class I and class II loci at four-digit resolution. Among the roughly 400 genotyped donors, approximately 81% belonged to the genetic ancestry cluster associated with self-reported Caucasian donors. A later analysis re-examined previously published TCR beta repertoires from more than 600 donors and added high-resolution HLA genotyping to investigate patterns of TCR occurrence. Beyond this particular receptor, the publication reports: For the cohort, immune exposure information was limited to CMV serostatus. Linkage disequilibrium might explain the correlated functional status among segregating V segments, but an unknown experimental factor could not be ruled out. In a later analysis, TCR association rates were found to vary across HLA loci, with the most associated TCRs seen for DRB1 alleles and the fewest for HLA-C alleles. A later genetic analysis reported fewer N-insertions in productive TCRs among donors in an Asian-associated ancestry cluster than the approximately 670-donor mean. A cluster of highly shared sequence variants was judged likely to be a technical artifact of the sequencing pipeline. V-gene and J-gene trimming of TCR beta chains was associated with a missense DCLRE1C variant in a later genetic analysis, and the association was replicated in an independent cohort. A later analysis associated roughly 17,000 TCR beta sequences with specific HLA alleles at a false discovery rate of 0.05. HLA typing was unavailable for some donors at each locus, so association tests used only the typed subset. Most CMV-associated TCR beta chains appeared to be HLA-restricted in a later analysis, and the HLA associations seemed to be driven largely by CMV exposure. A few of the identified cytomegalovirus-associated TCR beta chains were confirmed in vitro to be specific for cytomegalovirus antigens. A further reported finding was that TCR beta sequences accurately predicted the HLA-A and HLA-B alleles for most subjects in the first cohort. Strong co-occurrence of HLA alleles, especially DR and DQ, made assigning TCR associations to individual alleles difficult. In this cohort, only TCR beta chains were sequenced, and detectable features were limited by the absence of alpha or paired-chain data. Sequencing depth was assumed to be roughly uniform across donors in the presence/absence analyses, though that assumption may not hold. The 87-base-pair reads could not distinguish some IMGT-functional V segments, including TRBV6-2 and TRBV6-3, so those segments were excluded. Several of the top co-occurrence clusters appeared to be linked to parvovirus B19, influenza, CMV and Epstein-Barr virus, according to a later analysis. Most TCR sequences were observed very rarely across donors, whereas some public TCRs were present in many individuals. Cytomegalovirus status was reported to be diagnosed by the classifier with high specificity and sensitivity in both the original and validation cohorts. The study gave a list of roughly 150 TCR beta chains associated with cytomegalovirus. Because counts were too low, seventeen rarely observed V segments, including chromosome 9 orphons, were excluded from the earlier analysis of some 590 of the donors. The authors suggested that the approach could potentially be extended to other disease states and immunological phenotypes. In an earlier analysis of 587 of the donors, most TCR beta V segments appeared in productive rearrangements about 87% or about 30% of the time, broadly matching IMGT annotations. In a later analysis, HLA-associated TCR beta chains were found to be more clonally expanded and to have lower generation probabilities than equally common non-associated chains.

Trimming removed 1 base from V and 4 bases from J, leaving 3 bases between the germline ends. Looking up the germline V gene (reference sequence) yields CDR1 SGHNT and CDR2 YYREEE. The CDR3 measures 12 amino acids from cysteine to phenylalanine. CDR3 DNA is the only sequence kept; it has 36 bases, read in frame from the first base. The library was generated by the immunoSEQ multiplex PCR assay. The multiplex PCR relied on a mix of 60 forward primers for TCR Vbeta segments and 13 reverse primers for TCR Jbeta segments. The CDR3 region of rearranged TCR beta genes was amplified from genomic DNA by a multiplex PCR assay. On the Illumina HiSeq System, the amplified TCR beta libraries were sequenced as 87-base-pair reads. In the authors' own workflow: In a later analysis, tens of millions of unique TCR beta chains were counted across the roughly 610 repertoires, and approximately 9.9 million of these chains were shared by at least two donors. Raw reads were error-corrected and collapsed into unique sequences with a nearest-neighbor algorithm that merged closely related sequences to remove PCR and sequencing errors. To assign V, D and J gene segments, CDR3 sequences were aligned to IMGT reference sequences. For a sequence to be retained, a match of at least six nucleotides was required to both a V gene segment and a J gene segment. A rearrangement counted as productive if the CDR3 had no stop codons and remained in frame with V and J, and every other rearrangement counted as non-productive. Following IMGT convention, CDR3 was defined as the stretch from the second conserved V-encoded cysteine up to the conserved J-encoded phenylalanine. The earlier analysis of a few hundred of the donors excluded any sequence lacking an unambiguous match to a single V gene segment. An earlier analysis of several hundred of the donors classified V segments as functional when productive rearrangements were above 56.7% and as segregating when the standard deviation between donors was above 5%. A statistical classification framework was built for diagnosing cytomegalovirus status from the catalog of TCR beta chain sequences. In a later analysis, TCR nucleotide sequences were compared against IMGT/GENE-DB human TR gene sequences so that V and J genes could be assigned. In a later analysis, CDR3 sequences and most-parsimonious VDJ recombination scenarios were assigned using the TCRdist pipeline. In a later analysis, each TCR beta chain was defined by its CDR3 amino acid sequence together with its V-gene family, and reads lacking a unique V-gene family were excluded. As a way to deal with suspected cross-contamination and a sequencing artifact, a later analysis dropped roughly 620 nucleotide sequences that were highly shared and had low generation probability. For each public chain, a later analysis derived a clonal expansion index from normalized ranks of inferred template counts within each repertoire. In a later analysis, generation probabilities were computed with a VDJ recombination model fitted to out-of-frame rearrangements, and the resulting probabilities were checked against IGoR. In a later analysis, hypergeometric tests were used to score TCR-TCR, TCR-HLA and TCR-CMV co-occurrence, with a repertoire-size bias correction applied to TCR pairs. In a later analysis, false discovery rates were estimated by permuting HLA or CMV assignments 20 times. A later analysis grouped co-occurring TCRs with DBSCAN, adding TCRdist sequence similarity when clustering within HLA-allele-positive subsets. Repertoires with fewer than 30,000 or more than 120,000 public chains were left out of co-occurrence clustering, as were five repertoires with anomalous nucleotide sharing. This immuneACCESS table, as held by TCRdb, lists in-frame sequences with V and J called but not all clones. Of the missing ones, under half trace to an unresolved V gene in checked studies; the others have no known cause. That table supplies the V and J calls and clone size; D and trimming were determined from the DNA. This sample holds 100,000 to 150,000 clones; under 12% were observed only once. The ten most abundant clones make up 4.5% to 5% of the sample.

The cohort comprised under 700 healthy bone marrow donors. At the time of sampling, all cohort members were nominally healthy, though unrecorded immune exposures were likely present. The donor was CMV seropositive and was included in the group of approximately 300 seropositive cohort members. Each donor provided a peripheral blood sample, and peripheral blood mononuclear cells were used for TCR beta sequencing. Genomic DNA was extracted from the blood cell samples with the Qiagen DNeasy Blood Extraction Kit. Comments on this clone: Its binding antigen is unknown. Qualities for individual bases were not recorded, and no much larger clone is one base off.

Sequencing was carried out using PBMCs. The rearrangement combines TRBV5-4 with TRBJ1-3; too little of a D gene remains to name it. This sequence originates from a woman aged 18-29 years in good health and CMV-seropositive. The DNA sequence is given as TGTGCCAGCAGCTTGTCAGGAAACACCATATATTTT. It codes for CASSLSGNTIYF.